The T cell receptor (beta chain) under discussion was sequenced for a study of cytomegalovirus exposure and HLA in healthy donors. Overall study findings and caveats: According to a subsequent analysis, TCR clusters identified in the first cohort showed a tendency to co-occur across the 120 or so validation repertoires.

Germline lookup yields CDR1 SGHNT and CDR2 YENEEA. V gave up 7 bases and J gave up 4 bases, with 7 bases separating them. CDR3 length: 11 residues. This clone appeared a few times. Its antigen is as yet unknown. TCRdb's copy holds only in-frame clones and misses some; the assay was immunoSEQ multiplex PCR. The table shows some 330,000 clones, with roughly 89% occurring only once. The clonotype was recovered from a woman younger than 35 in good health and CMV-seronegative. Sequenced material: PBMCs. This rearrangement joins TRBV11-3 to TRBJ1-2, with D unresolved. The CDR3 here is CASTGTYGYTF. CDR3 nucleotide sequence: TGTGCCAGCACGGGAACCTATGGCTACACCTTC.